This T cell receptor (beta chain) was sequenced for a study of CD4 T cells in relation to SARS-CoV-2 and coronaviruses. The repertoire was sequenced with immunoSEQ multiplex PCR; TCRdb's copy has only in-frame clones and lacks some. The table lists about 38,000 clones, around 77% of them singletons. Comments on this clone: Its matching antigen is unknown.

The sequenced material came from memory CD4+ T cells from PBMCs, cultured in vitro. This receptor was obtained from an adult with COVID-19.

Here the CDR3 DNA reads TGTGCCAGCAGTCCCGGGACAGAGCTATATGGCTACACCTTC. Residues: CASSPGTELYGYTF. The genes are TRBV2 and TRBJ1-2; 7 nucleotides align to TRBD1. CDR1 is SNHLY, CDR2 FYNNEI, per germline. With V trimmed by 5 bases and J by 5 bases, 8 bases remained unmatched. This CDR3 contains 14 residues.